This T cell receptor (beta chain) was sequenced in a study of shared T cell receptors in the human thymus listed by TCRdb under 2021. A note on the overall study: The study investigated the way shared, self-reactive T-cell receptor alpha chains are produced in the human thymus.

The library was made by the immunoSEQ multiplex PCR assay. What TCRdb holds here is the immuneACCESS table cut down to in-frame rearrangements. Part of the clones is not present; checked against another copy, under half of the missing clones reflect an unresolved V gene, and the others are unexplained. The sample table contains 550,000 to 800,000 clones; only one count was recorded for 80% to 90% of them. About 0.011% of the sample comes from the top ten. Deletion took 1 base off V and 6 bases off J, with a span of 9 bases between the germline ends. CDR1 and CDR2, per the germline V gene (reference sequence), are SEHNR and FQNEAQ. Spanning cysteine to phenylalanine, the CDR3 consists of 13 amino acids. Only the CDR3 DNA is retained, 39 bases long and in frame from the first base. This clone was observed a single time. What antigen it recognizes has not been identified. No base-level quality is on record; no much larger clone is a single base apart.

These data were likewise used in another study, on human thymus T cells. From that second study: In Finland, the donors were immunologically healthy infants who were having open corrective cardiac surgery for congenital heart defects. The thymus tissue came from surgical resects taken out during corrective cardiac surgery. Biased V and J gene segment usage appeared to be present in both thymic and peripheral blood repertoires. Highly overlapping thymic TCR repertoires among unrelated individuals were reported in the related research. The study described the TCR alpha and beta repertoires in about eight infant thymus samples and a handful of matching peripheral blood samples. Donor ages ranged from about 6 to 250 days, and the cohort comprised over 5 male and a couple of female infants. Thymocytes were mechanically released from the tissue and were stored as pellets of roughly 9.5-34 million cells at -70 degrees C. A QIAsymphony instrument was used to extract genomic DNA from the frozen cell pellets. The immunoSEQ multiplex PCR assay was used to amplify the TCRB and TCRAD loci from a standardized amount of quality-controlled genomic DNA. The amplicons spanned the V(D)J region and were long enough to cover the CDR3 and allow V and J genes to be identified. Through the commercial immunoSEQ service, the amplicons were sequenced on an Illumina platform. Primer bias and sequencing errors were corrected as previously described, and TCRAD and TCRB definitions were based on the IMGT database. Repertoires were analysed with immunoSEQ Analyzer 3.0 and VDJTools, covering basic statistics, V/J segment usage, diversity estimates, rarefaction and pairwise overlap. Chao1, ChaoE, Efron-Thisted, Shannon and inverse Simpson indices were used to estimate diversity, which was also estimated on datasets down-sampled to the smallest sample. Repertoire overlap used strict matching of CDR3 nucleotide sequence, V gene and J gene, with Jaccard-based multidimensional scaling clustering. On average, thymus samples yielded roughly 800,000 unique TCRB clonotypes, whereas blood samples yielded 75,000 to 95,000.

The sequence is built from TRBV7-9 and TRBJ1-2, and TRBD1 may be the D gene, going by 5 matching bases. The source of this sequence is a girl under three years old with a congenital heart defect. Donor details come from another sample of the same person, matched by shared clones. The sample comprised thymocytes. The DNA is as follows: TGTGCCAGCAGCTTAGGGACACACCATGGCTACACCTTC. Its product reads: CASSLGTHHGYTF.